This is a list of T cell receptor beta chains from one sample in a study of blood T cells in healthy people across ages. A single record per CDR3 protein comes from TCRdb applying MiXCR to the 5' RACE reads. This repertoire shows approximately 960,000 distinct CDR3 sequences, approximately 32% found once; its top ten account for roughly 10%. This sample also belongs to another study, concerning T cells of mothers and their children.

Material for sequencing was blood. These receptors all come from a woman aged 35 to 49 in good health. Each CDR3 is given with its conserved first and last residue. Each record gives: J gene, D gene, V gene, clone size, CDR3 protein, CDR3 DNA. A D gene is named only where the DNA matches it firmly. Some rows have no size entry. The others give once, few or many, or a class for an expanded clone.

J: TRBJ1-2
D: .
V: TRBV7-2
size: few
CDR3: CASSLRSESGYTF
DNA: TGTGCCAGCAGCTTACGGTCGGAAAGTGGCTACACCTTC

J: TRBJ1-2
D: .
V: TRBV18
size: few
CDR3: CASSPTTAGGSVSNYGYTF
DNA: TGTGCCAGCTCACCTACCACCGCGGGAGGATCGGTTTCTAACTATGGCTACACCTTC

J: TRBJ2-3
D: .
V: TRBV12-3/TRBV12-4
size: .
CDR3: CASSVYEDTQYF
DNA: TGTGCCAGCAGTGTATACGAAGATACGCAGTATTTT

J: TRBJ2-7
D: .
V: TRBV4-3
size: few
CDR3: CASSQGGRGNEQYF
DNA: TGCGCCAGCAGCCAAGGGGGCAGGGGAAACGAGCAGTACTTC

J: TRBJ2-7
D: .
V: TRBV28
size: .
CDR3: CASSLTRQYEQYF
DNA: TGTGCCAGCAGTTTAACCAGGCAGTACGAGCAGTACTTC

J: TRBJ1-1
D: TRBD1
V: TRBV5-1
size: .
CDR3: CASSPRDRANTEAFF
DNA: TGCGCCAGCAGTCCGAGGGACAGAGCGAACACTGAAGCTTTCTTT

J: TRBJ2-7
D: TRBD2
V: TRBV7-2
size: .
CDR3: CASSLASGSLIPYEQYF
DNA: TGTGCCAGCAGCTTAGCCAGCGGGAGTCTGATCCCCTACGAGCAGTACTTC

J: TRBJ1-2
D: .
V: TRBV5-5
size: few
CDR3: CASSYGARDGYTF
DNA: TGTGCCAGCAGCTATGGGGCCCGCGATGGCTACACCTTC

J: TRBJ2-1
D: .
V: TRBV27
size: .
CDR3: CASTHFRVGDLNNEQFF
DNA: TGTGCCAGCACCCATTTTAGAGTCGGGGACCTGAACAATGAGCAGTTCTTC

J: TRBJ1-5
D: TRBD1
V: TRBV7-2
size: few
CDR3: CTSSSGQAGQPQHF
DNA: TGTACCAGCAGCTCAGGACAGGCGGGCCAGCCCCAGCATTTT

J: TRBJ2-1
D: .
V: TRBV9
size: .
CDR3: CASSGGGGAPGNERFF
DNA: TGTGCCAGCAGCGGGGGTGGGGGGGCGCCTGGGAATGAGCGGTTCTTC

J: TRBJ1-2
D: .
V: TRBV5-1
size: .
CDR3: CASSLDTGTGYTF
DNA: TGCGCCAGCAGCTTGGATACAGGGACGGGCTACACCTTC

J: TRBJ2-5
D: .
V: TRBV20-1
size: .
CDR3: CSAQLRYQETQYF
DNA: TGCAGCGCCCAGCTGCGGTACCAAGAGACCCAGTACTTC

J: TRBJ2-5
D: .
V: TRBV7-9
size: many
CDR3: CASSLADSRQYF
DNA: TGTGCCAGCAGCTTAGCGGACAGCAGACAGTACTTC

J: TRBJ2-3
D: .
V: TRBV20-1
size: .
CDR3: CSARMGPSTDTQYF
DNA: TGCAGTGCAAGGATGGGCCCTTCCACAGATACGCAGTATTTT

J: TRBJ1-1
D: .
V: TRBV29-1
size: .
CDR3: CSVIRGAREAFF
DNA: TGCAGCGTTATACGGGGGGCGAGGGAAGCTTTCTTT

J: TRBJ1-2
D: .
V: TRBV28
size: .
CDR3: CASSRAGTYGYTF
DNA: TGTGCCAGCTCAAGGGCAGGGACCTATGGCTACACCTTC

J: TRBJ2-7
D: .
V: TRBV28
size: few
CDR3: CASRKTYEQYF
DNA: TGTGCCAGCAGAAAAACCTACGAGCAGTACTTC

J: TRBJ1-5
D: .
V: TRBV28
size: few
CDR3: CASSWTGANQPQHF
DNA: TGTGCCAGCAGTTGGACCGGAGCGAACCAGCCCCAGCATTTT

J: TRBJ2-3
D: .
V: TRBV11-3
size: .
CDR3: CVSSLTTGDTQYF
DNA: TGTGTCAGCAGCCTCACGACTGGAGATACGCAGTATTTT

J: TRBJ2-5
D: TRBD2
V: TRBV7-2
size: .
CDR3: CASSSPGGPQETQYF
DNA: TGTGCCAGCAGCTCCCCGGGGGGGCCTCAAGAGACCCAGTACTTC

J: TRBJ2-1
D: .
V: TRBV5-5
size: many
CDR3: CASSRELNEQFF
DNA: TGTGCCAGCAGCCGCGAATTGAATGAGCAGTTCTTC

J: TRBJ1-1
D: .
V: TRBV6-1
size: few
CDR3: CASIRTGLNTEAFF
DNA: TGTGCCAGCATCAGAACAGGGCTGAACACTGAAGCTTTCTTT

J: TRBJ1-1
D: TRBD1
V: TRBV14
size: few
CDR3: CASSLGRGREVAEAFF
DNA: TGTGCCAGCAGCCTAGGGAGGGGGCGAGAGGTAGCTGAAGCTTTCTTT

J: TRBJ1-6
D: TRBD1
V: TRBV2
size: .
CDR3: CASSPTALTGGGSPLHF
DNA: TGTGCCAGCAGTCCAACCGCTTTGACAGGGGGAGGTTCACCCCTCCACTTT

J: TRBJ2-7
D: TRBD1
V: TRBV28
size: .
CDR3: CASSLLTGLYEQYF
DNA: TGTGCCAGCAGTCTGCTGACAGGGCTGTACGAGCAGTACTTC

J: TRBJ1-5
D: .
V: TRBV3-1
size: few
CDR3: CASSQGQANSNQPQHF
DNA: TGTGCCAGCAGCCAAGGACAGGCGAATAGCAATCAGCCCCAGCATTTT

J: TRBJ1-2
D: TRBD1
V: TRBV20-1
size: .
CDR3: CSASRSQTGRPFLGYTF
DNA: TGCAGTGCTAGCAGGTCCCAGACAGGGCGTCCTTTCCTCGGCTACACCTTC

J: TRBJ2-5
D: .
V: TRBV7-8
size: many
CDR3: CASSPGAGETQYF
DNA: TGTGCCAGCAGCCCGGGGGCCGGGGAGACCCAGTACTTC

J: TRBJ1-2
D: .
V: TRBV9
size: .
CDR3: CASSPRGGRQANYGYTF
DNA: TGTGCCAGCAGCCCAAGGGGAGGGCGCCAAGCTAACTATGGCTACACCTTC

J: TRBJ2-3
D: TRBD2
V: TRBV13
size: few
CDR3: CASSFPLRGGSTDTQYF
DNA: TGTGCCAGCAGCTTTCCCCTGCGGGGGGGTAGCACAGATACGCAGTATTTT

J: TRBJ2-3
D: .
V: TRBV27
size: many
CDR3: CASSLSSRTRGAHTQYF
DNA: TGTGCCAGCAGTTTATCGTCCCGTACTCGGGGGGCTCATACGCAGTATTTT

J: TRBJ2-7
D: TRBD1
V: TRBV2
size: many
CDR3: CASSVGQGVNEQYF
DNA: TGTGCCAGCAGTGTCGGACAGGGTGTCAACGAGCAGTACTTC

J: TRBJ2-7
D: TRBD1
V: TRBV20-1
size: .
CDR3: CSAGGLTGGEYF
DNA: TGCAGTGCTGGGGGACTAACAGGGGGCGAGTACTTC

J: TRBJ2-7
D: .
V: TRBV5-1
size: .
CDR3: CASSLGDRGEQYF
DNA: TGCGCCAGCAGCTTGGGGGATCGGGGCGAGCAGTACTTC

J: TRBJ2-1
D: TRBD2
V: TRBV2
size: many
CDR3: CAGLAPYNEQFF
DNA: TGTGCCGGACTAGCCCCATACAATGAGCAGTTCTTC

J: TRBJ2-3
D: .
V: TRBV27
size: many
CDR3: CASSLWSLPTDTQYF
DNA: TGTGCCAGCAGTTTATGGTCTTTACCCACAGATACGCAGTATTTT

J: TRBJ1-5
D: .
V: TRBV27
size: .
CDR3: CASTPDRTNANQPQHF
DNA: TGTGCCAGCACTCCCGACAGGACAAACGCCAATCAGCCCCAGCATTTT

J: TRBJ2-5
D: TRBD2
V: TRBV7-2
size: many
CDR3: CASSGASGGRTQYF
DNA: TGTGCCAGCAGCGGAGCCTCGGGGGGGCGGACCCAGTACTTC

J: TRBJ1-2
D: .
V: TRBV5-1
size: few
CDR3: CASSDSQGGYGYTF
DNA: TGCGCCAGCAGCGATTCACAGGGCGGCTATGGCTACACCTTC

J: TRBJ1-1
D: TRBD1
V: TRBV2
size: many
CDR3: CASSKQGADTEAFF
DNA: TGTGCCAGCAGTAAGCAGGGGGCGGACACTGAAGCTTTCTTT

J: TRBJ2-3
D: .
V: TRBV24-1
size: .
CDR3: CAAGGASTDTQYF
DNA: TGTGCCGCCGGAGGGGCTAGCACAGATACGCAGTATTTT

J: TRBJ2-1
D: .
V: TRBV20-1
size: few
CDR3: CSASEQVFLGEQFF
DNA: TGCAGTGCTAGTGAACAGGTTTTCCTCGGTGAGCAGTTCTTC

J: TRBJ1-5
D: .
V: TRBV7-2
size: few
CDR3: CASRPDRFSNQPQHF
DNA: TGTGCCAGCAGACCCGACAGGTTCAGCAATCAGCCCCAGCATTTT

J: TRBJ2-1
D: .
V: TRBV20-1
size: many
CDR3: CSAYNRGGSPSYNEQFF
DNA: TGCAGTGCCTATAACAGGGGAGGCTCCCCCTCCTACAATGAGCAGTTCTTC

J: TRBJ1-2
D: .
V: TRBV3-1
size: .
CDR3: CASSQSNNYGYTF
DNA: TGTGCCAGCAGCCAAAGTAACAACTATGGCTACACCTTC

J: TRBJ2-3
D: .
V: TRBV4-3
size: .
CDR3: CASSQDSRRGGTDTQYF
DNA: TGCGCCAGCAGCCAAGACTCCCGCAGGGGAGGCACAGATACGCAGTATTTT

J: TRBJ2-3
D: .
V: TRBV20-1
size: many
CDR3: CSARYLGTDTQYF
DNA: TGCAGTGCTAGATACCTAGGCACAGATACGCAGTATTTT

J: TRBJ1-1
D: TRBD1
V: TRBV29-1
size: .
CDR3: CSVEGGQGGSNTEAFF
DNA: TGCAGCGTTGAAGGCGGGCAGGGGGGGAGTAACACTGAAGCTTTCTTT

J: TRBJ2-1
D: TRBD2
V: TRBV12-3/TRBV12-4
size: few
CDR3: CASSLGLAPINNEQFF
DNA: TGTGCCAGCAGTTTAGGACTAGCACCGATAAACAATGAGCAGTTCTTC

J: TRBJ2-5
D: TRBD2
V: TRBV28
size: once
CDR3: CASRLGGFRETQYF
DNA: TGTGCCAGCAGGTTGGGGGGGTTCCGAGAGACCCAGTACTTC

J: TRBJ2-7
D: .
V: TRBV12-3/TRBV12-4
size: .
CDR3: CASSFKGDEQYF
DNA: TGTGCCAGCAGTTTCAAGGGGGACGAGCAGTACTTC

J: TRBJ2-1
D: TRBD1
V: TRBV5-1
size: .
CDR3: CASSPVPGGGLYNEQVF
DNA: TGCGCCAGCAGCCCGGTCCCAGGGGGTGGCTTGTACAATGAGCAGGTCTTC

J: TRBJ2-1
D: TRBD2
V: TRBV7-3
size: .
CDR3: CASSLRRLAGGNEQFF
DNA: TGTGCCAGCAGCTTACGAAGACTAGCGGGGGGGAATGAGCAGTTCTTC

J: TRBJ1-5
D: .
V: TRBV28
size: .
CDR3: CASSPHRAQQPQHF
DNA: TGTGCCAGCAGTCCCCACAGGGCCCAACAGCCCCAGCATTTT

J: TRBJ1-4
D: .
V: TRBV29-1
size: few
CDR3: CGGSTGNEKLFF
DNA: TGCGGCGGGAGTACAGGGAATGAAAAACTGTTTTTT

J: TRBJ2-5
D: .
V: TRBV2
size: few
CDR3: CASSEAMGGQETQYF
DNA: TGTGCCAGCAGTGAAGCGATGGGGGGCCAAGAGACCCAGTACTTC

J: TRBJ2-1
D: .
V: TRBV10-3
size: few
CDR3: CAISERGQEQFF
DNA: TGTGCCATCAGTGAGCGAGGACAGGAGCAGTTCTTC

J: TRBJ2-1
D: TRBD2
V: TRBV7-2
size: many
CDR3: CASSLDGTSKQFF
DNA: TGTGCCAGCAGCTTAGACGGGACTAGCAAACAGTTCTTC

J: TRBJ2-1
D: TRBD2
V: TRBV12-3/TRBV12-4
size: .
CDR3: CASSWGRAGVSSYNEQFF
DNA: TGTGCCAGCAGTTGGGGGAGGGCGGGGGTGAGCTCCTACAATGAGCAGTTCTTC